Presented here are 20 T cell receptor beta chains from one specimen sequenced in a study of blood T cell repertoires in COVID-19. Assay used: immunoSEQ multiplex PCR; TCRdb lists only in-frame clones, some missing. The repertoire holds about 80,000 clones, with 82% as singletons. The sample consisted of peripheral blood. Source of these receptors: a human donor in a cohort sampled during active COVID-19.

V is TRBV5-1 and J is TRBJ2-2; a possible D gene is TRBD2 (6 bases). In germline, CDR1 is SGHRS, CDR2 YFSETQ. The CDR3 extends over 15 amino acids. The germline V and J ends were trimmed by 1 base and 0 bases, with 7 bases remaining between them. The CDR3 protein is CASSLTGANTGELFF. Here the CDR3 DNA reads TGCGCCAGCAGCTTGACGGGGGCGAACACCGGGGAGCTGTTTTTT.

As for this clone: One base away lies a much larger clone, so this may be a sequencing read error. This specimen includes other DNA sequences encoding the same CDR3. The J gene is TRBJ2-3, the V gene TRBV7-3; TRBD2 agrees at 10 bases. The CDR3 consists of 15 residues. From germline, CDR1 is SGHTA and CDR2 FQGTGA. The CDR3 nucleotides are TGTGCTAGCAGCTTAACTAGCGGGGAGTCAGATACGCAGTATTTT. The encoded protein is CASSLTSGESDTQYF. Together with reference TRBV7-3 and TRBJ2-3, the CDR3 gives the full variable domain: GAGVSQTPSNKVTEKGKYVELRCDPISGHTALYWYRQSLGQGPEFLIYFQGTGAADDSGLPNDRFFAVRPEGSVSTLKIQRTERGDSAVYLCASSLTSGESDTQYFGPGTRLTVL.

V usage is TRBV7-9 and J usage is TRBJ1-2; D perhaps matches TRBD1 (6 bases). CDR3 length: 15 residues. In germline, CDR1 is SEHNR, CDR2 FQNEAQ (reference sequence). V was cut by 5 bases and J by 5 bases, with 18 bases left in between. CDR3 DNA sequence: TGTGCCAGCAGCCACCCTGGGGGACATAGATATGGCTACACCTTC. Translated: CASSHPGGHRYGYTF.

The CDR3 loop reads CASTGTGFEQYF. CDR3 bases: TGTGCCAGCACCGGCACAGGGTTTGAGCAGTACTTC. The chain uses TRBV12-3 or TRBV12-4 and TRBJ2-7, with D possibly TRBD1 on 6 matching bases. V was trimmed by 7 bases and J by 7 bases, leaving 14 bases between them. This CDR3 comprises 12 residues.

This sequence joins TRBV2 and TRBJ1-2; the D is unclear. V dropped 3 bases and J dropped 2 bases, with 7 bases sitting between them. CDR3 length: 13 residues. The germline CDR1 and CDR2 sequences are SNHLY and FYNNEI. CDR3 residues: CASSDGRNYGYTF. The CDR3 nucleotides are TGTGCCAGCAGTGACGGGAGAAACTATGGCTACACCTTC.

The genes are TRBV25-1 and TRBJ1-4; 11 bases line up with TRBD1. The CDR3 covers 15 residues. J lost 8 bases, V lost 4 bases, and 6 bases had no gene match. The germline CDR1 and CDR2 sequences are MGHDK and SYGVNS. CDR3: CASSVSGTGGEKLFF. DNA of the CDR3: TGTGCCAGCAGTGTCTCCGGGACAGGGGGGGAAAAACTGTTTTTT. The variable domain in full, with the rest retrieved from reference TRBV25-1 and TRBJ1-4, is EADIYQTPRYLVIGTGKKITLECSQTMGHDKMYWYQQDPGMELHLIHYSYGVNSTEKGDLSSESTVSRIRTEHFPLTLESARPSHTSQYLCASSVSGTGGEKLFFGSGTQLSVL.

This sequence joins TRBV28 and TRBJ2-1; D is perhaps TRBD1 (5 bases). CDR3 length: 15 amino acids. Germline V lookup: CDR1 MDHEN, CDR2 SYDVKM. V shed 2 bases and J shed 6 bases, with 14 bases lying between them. CDR3 loop: CASSLSGTRGNEQFF. DNA for the CDR3: TGTGCCAGCAGTTTAAGTGGCACAAGGGGCAATGAGCAGTTCTTC. Full variable domain (missing parts from reference TRBV28 and TRBJ2-1): DVKVTQSSRYLVKRTGEKVFLECVQDMDHENMFWYRQDPGLGLRLIYFSYDVKMKEKGDIPEGYSVSREKKERFSLILESASTNQTSMYLCASSLSGTRGNEQFFGPGTRLTVL.

CDR3 amino acids: CATSDFLLALHF. CDR3 nucleotides: TGTGCCACCAGTGATTTCCTTCTTGCCCTCCACTTT. This chain joins TRBV24-1 and TRBJ1-6; no definite D call. The ends were cut back, 1 base at V and 14 bases at J, with 8 bases in the middle. Germline V gene sequence: CDR1 KGHDR, CDR2 SFDVKD. The CDR3 contains 12 residues.

The sample holds a few counts of this clone. The chain combines TRBV27 with TRBJ2-1, with D tentatively TRBD2 (6 bases). Germline loops: CDR1 MNHEY, CDR2 SMNVEV (reference sequence). This CDR3 contains 15 residues. Trimming removed 3 bases from V and 0 bases from J, with 9 bases in between. As DNA, the CDR3 is TGTGCCAGCAGTTTCGGGACTGGCTCCTACAATGAGCAGTTCTTC. This codes for CASSFGTGSYNEQFF.

The rearrangement uses TRBV18 and TRBJ1-3, with 9 bases fitting TRBD1. After removal of 3 bases from V and 4 bases from J, the junction contained 4 bases not matched to a gene. The germline V gene has CDR1 KGHSH and CDR2 LQKENI. This CDR3 has 15 residues. CDR3 coding DNA: TGTGCCAGCTCACCGGGGACAGGGAGCGGAAACACCATATATTTT. This gives the protein CASSPGTGSGNTIYF. Together with reference TRBV18 and TRBJ1-3, the CDR3 gives the full variable domain: NAGVMQNPRHLVRRRGQEARLRCSPMKGHSHVYWYRQLPEEGLKFMVYLQKENIIDESGMPKERFSAEFPKEGPSILRIQQVVRGDSAAYFCASSPGTGSGNTIYFGEGSWLTVV.

The V call is TRBV5-1, the J call TRBJ1-4, with D unclear. V dropped 1 base and J dropped 8 bases, with 12 bases sitting between them. CDR3 length: 14 amino acids. CDR1 is SGHRS and CDR2 is YFSETQ in the germline V gene. CDR3 in DNA: TGCGCCAGCAGCTTGACAGCCCCAGACGAAAAACTGTTTTTT. As protein: CASSLTAPDEKLFF.

The chain joins TRBV7-3 to TRBJ1-1, with a tentative D call TRBD1 (5 bases). Trimming removed 4 bases from V and 5 bases from J, with 11 bases in between. CDR3 size: 13 residues. The germline CDR1 and CDR2 sequences are SGHTA and FQGTGA. In DNA form, the CDR3 reads TGTGCCAGCAGCTATGGGGCACAGACTGAAGCTTTCTTT. It specifies CASSYGAQTEAFF.

V and J are TRBV19 and TRBJ1-1, with 12 bases lining up with TRBD1. Unmatched junction bases numbered 7, after V lost 4 bases and J lost 13 bases. Germline loops: CDR1 LNHDA, CDR2 SQIVND (reference sequence). This CDR3 contains 13 residues. CDR3 loop: CASSTGDRGLGFF. CDR3 nucleotides: TGTGCCAGTAGTACCGGGGACAGGGGGCTCGGTTTCTTT.

V is TRBV11-2 and J is TRBJ2-7, with 11 bases lining up with TRBD2. With 6 bases clipped from V and 5 bases from J, the junction kept 6 bases outside the gene matches. CDR1 is SGHAT, CDR2 FQNNGV, per germline. CDR3 size: 14 residues. The CDR3 is CASSSGGVAHEQYF. CDR3 nucleotide sequence: TGTGCCAGCAGTAGCGGGGGGGTGGCCCACGAGCAGTACTTC.

This clone was counted once. One end of the junction fails to match germline, which may point to a read error. The V and J genes are TRBV7-8 and TRBJ2-1; TRBD2 might be the D (7 bases). This CDR3 is built from 12 residues. Germline lookup yields CDR1 SGHVS and CDR2 FQNEAQ. The CDR3, as DNA: TGTGCCAGCAGCCCCCGGGGGGCGGTCCAGGTCTTC. Translating gives CASSPRGAVQVF.

V gene TRBV5-8 combines with J gene TRBJ1-1; maybe TRBD1 (5 bases). Germline loops: CDR1 SGHTS, CDR2 YDEGEE. V lost 4 bases and J lost 1, with 14 bases in between. This CDR3 is 15 amino acids long. As DNA, the CDR3 is TGTGCCAGCAGCCCCGCCCTCGGGGGGAACACTGAAGCTTTCTTT. It translates to CASSPALGGNTEAFF.

This rearrangement joins TRBV11-2 to TRBJ1-2; D gene unclear. From germline, CDR1 is SGHAT and CDR2 FQNNGV. The CDR3 is 15 residues long. V lost 2 bases and J 4 bases, leaving 14 bases between the germline ends. CDR3 amino acids: CASSLLPGRGYGYTF. The CDR3 DNA follows: TGTGCCAGCAGCTTACTCCCTGGGCGGGGCTATGGCTACACCTTC.

The J gene is TRBJ2-3, the V gene TRBV29-1; 7 bases are a match to TRBD2. Germline lookup yields CDR1 SQVTM and CDR2 ANQGSEA. This CDR3 has 14 amino acids. J lost 1 base, V lost 3 bases, and 4 bases had no gene match. This CDR3 is CSVDRGGGTDTQYF. The DNA for the CDR3 is TGCAGCGTTGATCGGGGAGGGGGCACAGATACGCAGTATTTT.

This chain joins TRBV19 and TRBJ1-3; TRBD1 matches at 8 bases. This CDR3 is 16 amino acids long. Unmatched junction bases numbered 10, after V lost 5 bases and J lost 4 bases. Germline CDR1 reads LNHDA; CDR2 reads SQIVND (reference sequence). CDR3 in DNA: TGTGCCAGTAGTCCCGGACAGGGATCAGCCGGAAACACCATATATTTT. Translating it yields CASSPGQGSAGNTIYF.

The rearrangement uses TRBV11-2 and TRBJ1-2; D gene ambiguous. V was shortened by 5 bases and J by 0 bases, with 13 bases between the two germline ends. Looked up from germline, CDR1 is SGHAT and CDR2 is FQNNGV. This CDR3 spans 15 amino acids. The CDR3 nucleotides read TGTGCCAGCAGCCCCGAAAGGAGTACTAACTATGGCTACACCTTC. Protein product: CASSPERSTNYGYTF.